This TCR beta chain originates from a study of shared clonotypes between healthy human individuals. Repertoires were generated with immunoSEQ multiplex PCR, while TCRdb's copy carries only in-frame clones and drops some. The sample yields around 2,000,000 clones, roughly 94% seen once. Germline CDR1 MNHNY, CDR2 SVGAGI (reference sequence). This CDR3 has 11 amino acids. Between the trimmed V and J ends, which lost 6 bases and 8 bases, there was a span of 5 bases. The receptor's source is a man aged 18 to 30 in good health. The gene calls are TRBV6-6 and TRBJ1-6; D is ambiguous. Material for sequencing was naive CD4+ T cells sorted from blood. Subset of the sample: CD45RA+ positively selected. The CDR3 DNA follows: TGTGCCAGCAGAACAGATTCACCCCTCCACTTT. This gives the protein CASRTDSPLHF.